This T cell receptor beta chain was sequenced during a study of Graves' ophthalmopathy and Graves' hyperthyroidism (dated by TCRdb to 2016 to 2018). Regarding the research as a whole: Peripheral blood was collected at initial diagnosis, prior to any treatment. In total, 135 blood samples were TCR-sequenced: 40 to 45 ophthalmopathy, some 80 hyperthyroidism and some 17 hyperthyroidism-to-ophthalmopathy patients. For independent validation, a separate cohort was made up of 18 to 20 hyperthyroidism patients plus 17 patients who later progressed from hyperthyroidism to ophthalmopathy. In over five hyperthyroidism patients, the T-cell repertoires found in thyroid tissue were compared with those found in blood. A discovery set of 100 patients (43 ophthalmopathy, approximately 58 stable hyperthyroidism) was enrolled to explore V-J signatures distinguishing ophthalmopathy from hyperthyroidism. TCR beta repertoire signatures were used to distinguish Graves' ophthalmopathy from Graves' hyperthyroidism and to predict progression to ophthalmopathy. After sampling, hyperthyroidism patients received methimazole starting at 30 mg daily, and ophthalmopathy patients received high-dose intravenous methylprednisolone.

Ophthalmopathy patients had moderately to severely active disease, Clinical Activity Score of at least 3, NOSPECS grade of at least 4, and disease duration under 3 months. Patients with other autoimmune diseases, uncontrolled infections, pregnancy or lactation were excluded. Clinical symptoms, serum thyroxine, TRAb, thyroid ultrasound and orbital computed tomography formed the basis of the diagnosis. PBMCs were isolated from approximately 10 ml of fresh peripheral blood by Ficoll-Paque density gradient centrifugation. Trizol reagent was used to extract the total RNA, and its quality was then checked on an Agilent 2100 Bioanalyzer. Notes on this clonotype: No cognate antigen has been identified for it. Qualities for individual bases were not recorded, and no much larger clone is one base off.

From the germline V gene, CDR1 is SGHTA and CDR2 is FQGNSA. The CDR3 spans 11 residues, from the cysteine through the phenylalanine. The retained sequence is limited to the CDR3, 33 bases, with the frame set at the first base. TCR beta CDR3 regions were amplified from RNA transcripts for repertoire sequencing. A first-round RT-PCR used HTBI primers with the Qiagen OneStep RT-PCR kit, followed by a second-round multiplex PCR, size selection and purification. Sequencing of the libraries was carried out on an Illumina HiSeq2000 in paired-end mode with 100 bp reads. As for how the authors treated the data: Reads were processed with SOAPnuke, discarding reads with adapters, uncalled bases, mean Phred below 15, or no exact constant-primer or identifier match. High-quality paired reads were merged with COPE v1.2.5. Each unique nucleotide sequence was treated as a clonotype, and MiTCR v1.1 was used to align the clonotypes to the IMGT TRB V, D and J references. Analysis was restricted to V-J combinations with a frequency above 0.0001, which covered 99.2% of repertoires. A TCR clonal expansion and chaos score per V-J combination was defined as the ratio of F50 clonal expansion to chaos observed in the TCRdist matrix. Welch's t-statistics and random forest were used to reduce the features to approximately 13 V-J combinations, which were then used as input to a naive Bayes classifier. The similarity between thyroid and blood repertoires was quantified using the Morisita-Horn index. TCRdb cleaned the public reads at Q25 with fastp, built clones with MiXCR and kept in-frame beta chains. Entries that share a CDR3 protein sequence are merged under the most common genes and DNA. The V and J calls, along with clone size, are taken from TCRdb and not from the paper's own processing. The sample data list more than 550,000 distinct CDR3 sequences, and roughly two fifths of these were observed just once. The top ten clones comprise roughly 3% of the sample.

Overall study results and their limits: In cross-validation, the 13-signature model distinguished ophthalmopathy from stable hyperthyroidism with approximately 85% sensitivity and approximately 81% specificity, and in the test set the corresponding values were roughly 80% and 76%. In validation, the model predicted ophthalmopathy progression with about 71% sensitivity and approximately 78% specificity; fewer than 15 predicted patients were CT-confirmed with GO in a median of 6.5 months. No statistical method was used to set the sample size in advance, and the investigators knew which group each participant was assigned to. Most of the expanded thyroid clonotypes with a frequency above 0.001 were also detected in blood, and it was suggested that the thyroid immune response may be reflected by blood repertoires.

The chain uses TRBV7-2 and TRBJ2-5, with the D gene call left open. TRBJ2-1 matches the DNA end more closely, so the J call is doubtful. This sequence was found in an adult man with Graves' ophthalmopathy. The sequenced sample consisted of peripheral blood. The nucleotide sequence reads as follows: TGTGCCAGCAGCTTAACCGCTGAGCAGTTCTTC. It specifies CASSLTAEQFF.